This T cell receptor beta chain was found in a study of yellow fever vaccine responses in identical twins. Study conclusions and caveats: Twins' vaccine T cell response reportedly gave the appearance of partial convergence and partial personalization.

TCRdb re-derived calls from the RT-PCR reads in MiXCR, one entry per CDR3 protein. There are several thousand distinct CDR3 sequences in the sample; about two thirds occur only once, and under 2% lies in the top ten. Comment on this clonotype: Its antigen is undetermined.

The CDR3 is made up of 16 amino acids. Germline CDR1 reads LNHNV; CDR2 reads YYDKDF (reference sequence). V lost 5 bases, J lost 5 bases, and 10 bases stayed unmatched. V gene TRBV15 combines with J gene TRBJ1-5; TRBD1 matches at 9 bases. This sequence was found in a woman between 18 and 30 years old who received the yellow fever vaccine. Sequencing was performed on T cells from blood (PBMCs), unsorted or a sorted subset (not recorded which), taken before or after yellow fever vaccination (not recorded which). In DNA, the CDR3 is TGTGCCACCAGCGGAATGGACAGGGGAGGCTATCAGCCCCAGCATTTT. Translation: CATSGMDRGGYQPQHF.